The 10 T cell receptor beta chains reported below all come from one sample, sequenced in a study of low-dose radiotherapy and immunotherapy resistance in tumors. Time point meaning: before trial treatment. With TRAV- and TRBV-specific primers, first-strand cDNA was made, covering the alpha and beta chains. It was with a constant-region primer and a V-primer adapter that TCRs were amplified over roughly 18 PCR cycles. Each CDR3 protein is one row after TCRdb ran MiXCR on the reads. The sample has 100,000 or so distinct CDR3 sequences; more than 7.5% are singletons. The sequencing here drew on PBMCs, taken before treatment. Source of these receptors: a male donor with prostate cancer.

The chain carries TRBV19 and TRBJ1-2; 7 nucleotides match TRBD1. The CDR3 length is 14 residues. V was pared by 8 bases and J by 2 bases, with 8 bases of the junction left unmatched. The germline V gene has CDR1 LNHDA and CDR2 SQIVND (reference sequence). CDR3 sequence: CASLPPGGNYGYTF. In DNA, the CDR3 is TGTGCCAGTCTCCCCCCAGGGGGAAACTATGGCTACACCTTC.

This clonotype was counted ten times or more. The chain employs TRBV10-3 and TRBJ2-3, with 9 bases identical to TRBD2. V lost 2 bases, J lost 3 bases, and 3 bases stayed unmatched. CDR3 length: 15 residues. Germline loops: CDR1 ENHRY, CDR2 SYGVKD. CDR3 nucleotide sequence: TGTGCCATCAGTGAGGGTAGCGGGAGAACAGATACGCAGTATTTT. Translated: CAISEGSGRTDTQYF.

Many counts were recorded for this clonotype. J is TRBJ2-7 and V is TRBV10-3; 8 bases map to TRBD1. Trimming cost V 0 bases and J 4 bases; bases outside gene matches: 8. Germline assignment: CDR1 ENHRY and CDR2 SYGVKD. This CDR3 is built from 16 residues. The CDR3 sequence is CAISESSGGEGYEQYF. In nucleotides, the CDR3 is TGTGCCATCAGTGAGTCTTCAGGGGGCGAAGGGTACGAGCAGTACTTC.

Many counts were recorded for this clonotype. The rearrangement links TRBV6-5 to TRBJ1-1, with D possibly being TRBD1 (5 bases). The CDR3 runs to 17 residues. Trimming removed 2 bases at V and 4 bases at J, with 20 bases between. The germline gives CDR1 MNHEY, CDR2 SVGAGI. The chain's CDR3 is CASSYGQGLTFGTEAFF. CDR3 coding DNA: TGTGCCAGCAGTTACGGGCAGGGTCTGACATTTGGCACTGAAGCTTTCTTT.

This clonotype was observed many times. The chain has TRBV7-2 and TRBJ2-1, with a tentative D call TRBD2 (5 bases). The CDR3 totals 15 residues. From germline, CDR1 is SGHTA and CDR2 FQGNSA. V was clipped by 0 bases and J by 0 bases, with 6 bases between them. The chain's CDR3 is CASSLALDSYNEQFF. The CDR3 DNA is TGTGCCAGCAGCTTAGCACTAGACTCCTACAATGAGCAGTTCTTC. The entire variable domain, with the rest obtained from reference TRBV7-2 and TRBJ2-1, is as follows: GAGVSQSPSNKVTEKGKDVELRCDPISGHTALYWYRQSLGQGLEFLIYFQGNSAPDKSGLPSDRFSAERTGGSVSTLTIQRTQQEDSAVYLCASSLALDSYNEQFFGPGTRLTVL.

There are many counts of this clonotype. The V and J genes are TRBV29-1 and TRBJ2-5; the D gene is possibly TRBD1 (6 bases). This CDR3 spans 12 amino acids. CDR1 and CDR2 from the germline V gene are SQVTM and ANQGSEA. The ends were cut back, 7 bases at V and 2 bases at J, with 11 bases in the middle. CDR3 DNA: TGCAGCGCTACAGGGTATCAAGAGACCCAGTACTTC. Translated, it gives CSATGYQETQYF.

This clonotype appeared a single time. The chain couples TRBV9 to TRBJ2-1; the D is unclear. The assigned J gene may be wrong: the sequence end matches TRBJ2-7 better. Germline V gene data show CDR1 as SGDLS and CDR2 as YYNGEE. The CDR3 has 13 amino acids. CDR3 loop: CASSENPGYEQYF. Here the CDR3 DNA reads TGTGCCAGCAGCGAAAACCCCGGCTACGAGCAGTACTTC.

In this sample, this clonotype turned up many times. This chain joins TRBV5-1 and TRBJ2-7, with D perhaps TRBD1 (6 bases). Germline CDR1 is SGHRS and CDR2 is YFSETQ. The CDR3 consists of 15 residues. Trimming cost V 4 bases and J 6 bases, with 20 bases left between them. The CDR3 nucleotides are TGCGCCAGCAGCAGTGACCCCGGGACATTGTCCGAGCAGTACTTC. Its translation is CASSSDPGTLSEQYF.

This clonotype showed up many times. The rearrangement uses TRBV12-3 or TRBV12-4 and TRBJ1-1; maybe TRBD1 (5 bases). The V and J ends lost 0 bases and 6 bases respectively, with 11 bases between them. This CDR3 has 14 residues. DNA of the CDR3: TGTGCCAGCAGTTTAGCGCGGCTGGGGGCTGAAGCTTTCTTT. Translating gives CASSLARLGAEAFF.

This clonotype was counted ten times or more. The chain uses TRBV28 and TRBJ2-1; maybe TRBD2 (5 bases). The CDR3 runs 13 residues. The V gene's germline CDR1 is MDHEN and CDR2 SYDVKM. The ends were cut back, 10 bases at V and 9 bases at J, with 19 bases in the middle. The CDR3 region is CATDPPMGAEQFF. The DNA of the CDR3 is TGTGCCACGGACCCCCCCATGGGAGCTGAGCAGTTCTTC. The full variable domain, its missing parts supplied by reference TRBV28 and TRBJ2-1, is DVKVTQSSRYLVKRTGEKVFLECVQDMDHENMFWYRQDPGLGLRLIYFSYDVKMKEKGDIPEGYSVSREKKERFSLILESASTNQTSMYLCATDPPMGAEQFFGPGTRLTVL.